The source of this T cell receptor beta chain is a study of OX40 agonist ivuxolimab in advanced cancers. Study in general: Cancers in dose escalation were hepatocellular, melanoma, renal cell and head and neck. The study's findings and limits: Patients with a partial response at 0.1-3.0 mg/kg had among the lowest clonal expansion.

Measured with immunoSEQ multiplex PCR; TCRdb has only the in-frame clones, and not every one. The table shows around 35,000 clones, with approximately 78% occurring only once. Note on this clone: Its antigen is unknown.

The CDR3 totals 14 residues. Germline CDR1 is SNHLY and CDR2 is FYNNEI. Deletions cut 8 bases from V and 0 bases from J, with 12 bases between. The sequence was obtained from an adult with an advanced solid tumor such as melanoma, head and neck, liver or kidney cancer. The V and J genes are TRBV2 and TRBJ2-3; D remains ambiguous. The specimen comprised CD4+ or CD8+ T cells sorted from blood, sampled in a trial of the OX40 agonist ivuxolimab. The DNA for the CDR3 is TGTGCCAGCGGGCCATCCGCTAGCACAGATACGCAGTATTTT. The encoded protein is CASGPSASTDTQYF. The whole variable domain, filled in from reference TRBV2 and TRBJ2-3, reads EPEVTQTPSHQVTQMGQEVILRCVPISNHLYFYWYRQILGQKVEFLVSFYNNEISEKSEIFDDQFSVERPDGSNFTLKIRSTKLEDSAMYFCASGPSASTDTQYFGPGTRLTVL.